Here is one TCR beta chain with its context. The data are from a study of control samples from healthy donors and cancer patients. The germline V gene has CDR1 LNHDA and CDR2 SQIVND (reference sequence). V lost 6 bases and J 6 bases, leaving 15 bases between the germline ends. CDR3 length: 15 residues. The method was immunoSEQ multiplex PCR; TCRdb's version includes in-frame clones alone and lacks a portion of them. The sample lists some 100,000 clones; approximately 92% were seen once. The clonotype was recovered from a human donor in good health. The donor label of this sample is uncertain. The specimen sequenced was blood. The chain uses TRBV19 and TRBJ1-6; TRBD1 is a possible D gene (5 bases). CDR3 in amino acids: CASRVAGHSNSPLHF. CDR3 DNA: TGTGCCAGTAGGGTGGCTGGACATAGTAATTCACCCCTCCACTTT.